This TCR beta chain appears in the sequencing data of a study of blood T cell repertoires in COVID-19. The wider study: PBMCs, B-cell-depleted T cells, or T cells provided the cDNA or gDNA that made up the material.

In terms of age and location, participants ranged from roughly 18 to 89 years and lived in 24 US areas. Cohort 3 donors were reported recovered after two negative PCRs, clearance, or symptom resolution. Original methodology: Cell counts per sample came from amplifying reference gene primers. TCRdb keeps only in-frame clones here, not all; method: immunoSEQ multiplex PCR. V, J and clone size reflect that table, while D and trimming were determined from the DNA. The sample consists of 400,000 to 500,000 clones, approximately 90% of them appearing once. The V segment lost 3 bases and the J segment 0 bases; nucleotides outside the gene matches: 13. The CDR3 is 19 residues long. The germline gives CDR1 KGHSY, CDR2 FQNENV.

Source material: PBMCs or T cells enriched from blood (not recorded which). The gene calls are TRBV16 and TRBJ2-4; 8 nucleotides align to TRBD1. This receptor was obtained from a woman aged 40 to 50 who had recovered from COVID-19. CDR3 sequence (DNA): TGTGCCAGCAGCCAGTGGGGCATGACAGGGGCCCTAGCCAAAAACATTCAGTACTTC. Translated, it gives CASSQWGMTGALAKNIQYF.